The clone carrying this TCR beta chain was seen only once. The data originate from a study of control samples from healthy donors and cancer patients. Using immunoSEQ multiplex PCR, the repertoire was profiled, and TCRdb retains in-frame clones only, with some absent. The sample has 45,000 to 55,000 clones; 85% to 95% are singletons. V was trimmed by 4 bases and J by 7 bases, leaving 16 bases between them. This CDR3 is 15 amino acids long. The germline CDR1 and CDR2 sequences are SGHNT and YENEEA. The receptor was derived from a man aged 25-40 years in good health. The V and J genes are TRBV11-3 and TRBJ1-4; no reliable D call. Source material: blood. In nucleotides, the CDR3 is TGTGCCAGCAGCTCGACCGGAGGGAAGGCTGAAAAACTGTTTTTT. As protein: CASSSTGGKAEKLFF.